These 14 T cell receptor beta chains were sequenced from one sample in a study of T cell repertoires in aging, cancer and after chemotherapy. TRB rearrangements spanning V, D and J were amplified using mixed TRB-A/B primers. TCRdb re-called the multiplex PCR reads with MiXCR, one entry per CDR3 protein. The sample has 1,500 to 2,000 distinct CDR3 sequences, approximately 18% seen once. The template was genomic DNA from peripheral blood, not RNA. Material for sequencing was blood. The receptors here all came from a human donor with a solid tumor.

This clonotype is labeled medium-sized (0.01 to 0.1%). DNA for the CDR3: TGTGCCAGCAGTACCAGACAGGGGGTCCAAAACACAGATACGCAGTATTTT. It is translated as CASSTRQGVQNTDTQYF. This chain connects TRBV27 to TRBJ2-3; 9 positions agree with TRBD1. CDR3 length equals 17 residues. Trimming at V came to 5 bases and at J to 2 bases, leaving 11 bases not matched to a gene. Germline V gives CDR1 MNHEY, CDR2 SMNVEV (reference sequence).

CDR3: CASSDNGRGRTGELFF. DNA for the CDR3: TGTGCCAGCAGCGATAACGGGAGGGGGCGTACCGGGGAGCTGTTTTTT. The chain is built from TRBV12-3 or TRBV12-4 and TRBJ2-2, with D perhaps TRBD2 (8 bases). V was shortened by 6 bases and J by 5 bases, with 19 bases between the two germline ends. The CDR3 runs 16 residues.

This clonotype was observed a single time. This sequence joins TRBV14 and TRBJ2-1; tentatively, D is TRBD2 (5 bases). The CDR3 is made up of 11 amino acids. CDR1 is SGHDN and CDR2 is FVKESK in the germline V gene. Trimming removed 4 bases from V and 14 bases from J, with 12 bases in between. CDR3 coding DNA: TGTGCCAGCAGCCTCACTAGGGAGAAGTTCTTC. Translated: CASSLTREKFF.

The chain uses TRBV4-2 and TRBJ1-4; 7 positions agree with TRBD1. Germline V gene sequence: CDR1 LGHNA, CDR2 YNFKEQ. The CDR3 runs to 16 residues. J gave up 4 bases and V 0 bases, and 5 bases lay outside the gene matches. This chain's CDR3 is CASSQERGGYNEKLFF. CDR3 DNA sequence: TGTGCCAGCAGCCAAGAACGAGGGGGCTATAATGAAAAACTGTTTTTT.

This clonotype was counted a few times. The rearrangement uses TRBV5-1 and TRBJ1-2; no clear D. The V end was cut by 0 bases, the J end by 4 bases, with 10 bases between. CDR3 size: 14 residues. The V gene's germline CDR1 is SGHRS and CDR2 YFSETQ. This CDR3 is CASSLGGAGYGYTF. The CDR3 DNA reads TGCGCCAGCAGCTTGGGAGGAGCGGGCTATGGCTACACCTTC.

Only a few counts were recorded for this clonotype. J is TRBJ2-6 and V is TRBV4-1; the D gene could be TRBD1 or TRBD2 (5 bases each). CDR1 and CDR2 from the germline V gene are MGHRA and YSYEKL. Trimming removed 9 bases at V and 1 base at J, with 10 bases between. The CDR3 loop spans 14 amino acids. CDR3 in amino acids: CASAGSSGANVLTF. The CDR3 bases are TGCGCCAGTGCAGGGAGTTCTGGGGCCAACGTCCTGACTTTC.

The gene calls are TRBV4-2 and TRBJ2-1, with TRBD2 identical over 8 bases. V dropped 2 bases and J dropped 6; count of bases not matched to a gene: 6. This CDR3 spans 15 amino acids. Germline V CDR1 and CDR2: LGHNA, YNFKEQ. DNA for the CDR3: TGTGCCAGCAGCCAAACTAGCGGAGGGGTCAATGAGCAGTTCTTC. This translates into CASSQTSGGVNEQFF.

The chain links TRBV5-1 to TRBJ2-3; 7 bases map to TRBD2. With V trimmed by 5 bases and J by 5 bases, 11 bases remained unmatched. CDR1 SGHRS and CDR2 YFSETQ come from the germline V gene. The CDR3 loop spans 15 amino acids. The chain's CDR3 is CASRLLARAEDTQYF. The CDR3 DNA reads TGCGCCAGCAGGTTACTAGCGCGTGCGGAAGATACGCAGTATTTT.

About this clonotype: Since a much larger clone is just one base distant, this may be a read error. This chain uses TRBV7-9 with TRBJ2-3; D ambiguous. V gave up 9 bases and J gave up 6 bases, with 13 bases separating them. Germline V gives CDR1 SEHNR, CDR2 FQNEAQ (reference sequence). This CDR3 contains 12 residues. CDR3 protein: CARSPGWDTQYF. In DNA form, the CDR3 reads TGTGCCAGGAGCCCCGGGTGGGATACGCAGTATTTT.

This clonotype was seen a few times. The gene calls are TRBV10-3 and TRBJ1-2; D is perhaps TRBD1 (5 bases). In germline, CDR1 is ENHRY, CDR2 SYGVKD. There are 15 residues in the CDR3. With 0 bases removed from V and 2 bases from J, the gap between germline ends came to 10 bases. CDR3 coding DNA: TGTGCCATCAGTGAGTCGCCAGGGAGGAACTATGGCTACACCTTC. It translates to CAISESPGRNYGYTF.

The chain couples TRBV12-3 or TRBV12-4 to TRBJ1-3, with 7 bases matching TRBD1. V lost 6 bases, J lost 2 bases, and 4 bases stayed unmatched. The CDR3 totals 14 residues. The CDR3 is CASSPTGAGNTIYF. The CDR3 DNA sequence: TGTGCCAGCAGCCCCACAGGGGCTGGAAACACCATATATTTT.

The chain joins TRBV2 to TRBJ2-2; no definite D call. CDR1 SNHLY and CDR2 FYNNEI come from the germline V gene. CDR3 length: 13 amino acids. V was shortened by 6 bases and J by 1 base, with 6 bases between the two germline ends. CDR3 sequence reads: CASRRQNTGELFF. CDR3 nucleotides: TGTGCCAGCAGGCGACAGAACACCGGGGAGCTGTTTTTT.

The chain joins TRBV12-3 or TRBV12-4 to TRBJ2-3; a possible D gene is TRBD1 (5 bases). The CDR3 loop spans 12 amino acids. The ends were cut back, 6 bases at V and 7 bases at J, with 11 bases in the middle. Here the CDR3 DNA reads TGTGCCAGCAGGACAGCACAGAATACGCAGTATTTT. Amino acid sequence: CASRTAQNTQYF.

In this sample, this clonotype is medium-sized. V usage is TRBV27 and J usage is TRBJ1-4; a weak D match, TRBD1 (5 bases). This CDR3 has 15 residues. Germline values: CDR1 MNHEY, CDR2 SMNVEV (reference sequence). V was clipped by 8 bases and J by 4 bases, with 17 bases between them. The CDR3 loop is CASGQFRANNEKLFF. CDR3 sequence (DNA): TGTGCCAGCGGACAATTCCGGGCCAATAATGAAAAACTGTTTTTT.